This T cell receptor beta chain is drawn from a study of T cell repertoires in cytomegalovirus infection. Across the whole study: Recently identified HLA-C-restricted CMV epitopes were among the peptides used.

TCRdb called the reads again in MiXCR, with one record for every CDR3 protein. This sample has hundreds of thousands of distinct CDR3 sequences, with about 30% found just once. Notes on the study in general: Carriage of CMV together with the relevant HLA was identifiable through cumulative public TCR beta family frequency.

With respect to this clonotype: Its cognate antigen is unknown.

The germline V gene has CDR1 MNHNS and CDR2 SASEGT. Trimming removed 5 bases from V and 6 bases from J; junction bases left unmatched: 6. The CDR3 covers 15 residues. The sample was cultured PBMCs, taken from culture after CMV antigen stimulation. V and J are TRBV6-1 and TRBJ2-1; TRBD2 aligns across 11 bases. The TCR originated in a human donor in good health (CMV status not recorded). Some clones in this sample may be carry-over from other donors' samples. The CDR3 here is CASSTLAGGRNEQFF. CDR3 DNA sequence: TGTGCCAGCAGTACCCTAGCGGGGGGTCGCAATGAGCAGTTCTTC.